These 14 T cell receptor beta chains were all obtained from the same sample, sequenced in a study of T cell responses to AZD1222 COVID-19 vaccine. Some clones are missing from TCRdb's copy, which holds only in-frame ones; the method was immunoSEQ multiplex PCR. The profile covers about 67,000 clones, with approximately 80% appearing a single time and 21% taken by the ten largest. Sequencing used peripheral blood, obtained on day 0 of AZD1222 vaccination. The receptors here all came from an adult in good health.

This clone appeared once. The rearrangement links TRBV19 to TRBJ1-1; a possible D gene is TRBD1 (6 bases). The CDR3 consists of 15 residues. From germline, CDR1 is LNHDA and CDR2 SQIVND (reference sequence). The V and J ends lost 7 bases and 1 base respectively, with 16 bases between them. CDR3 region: CASIRTGSANTEAFF. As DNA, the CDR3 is TGTGCCAGTATTAGAACAGGGTCGGCGAACACTGAAGCTTTCTTT. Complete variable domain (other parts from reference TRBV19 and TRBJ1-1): DGGITQSPKYLFRKEGQNVTLSCEQNLNHDAMYWYRQDPGQGLRLIYYSQIVNDFQKGDIAEGYSVSREKKESFPLTVTSAQKNPTAFYLCASIRTGSANTEAFFGQGTRLTVV.

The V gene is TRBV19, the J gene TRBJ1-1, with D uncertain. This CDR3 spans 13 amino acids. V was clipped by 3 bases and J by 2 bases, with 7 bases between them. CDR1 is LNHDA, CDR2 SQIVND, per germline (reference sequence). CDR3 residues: CASSIGANTEAFF. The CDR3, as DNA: TGTGCCAGTAGTATTGGCGCTAACACTGAAGCTTTCTTT.

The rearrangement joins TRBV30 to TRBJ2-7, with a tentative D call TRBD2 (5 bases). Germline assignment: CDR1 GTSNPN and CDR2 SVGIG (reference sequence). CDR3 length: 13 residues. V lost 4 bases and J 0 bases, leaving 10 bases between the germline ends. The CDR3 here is CAWTSRFSYEQYF. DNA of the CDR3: TGTGCCTGGACTAGCAGGTTCTCCTACGAGCAGTACTTC.

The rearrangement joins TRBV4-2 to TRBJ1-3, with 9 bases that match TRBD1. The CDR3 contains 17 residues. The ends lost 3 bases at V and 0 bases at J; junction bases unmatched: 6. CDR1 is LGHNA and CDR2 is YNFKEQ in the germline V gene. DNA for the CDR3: TGTGCCAGCAGCCAGCGACAGGGGGTTGGCTCTGGAAACACCATATATTTT. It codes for CASSQRQGVGSGNTIYF.

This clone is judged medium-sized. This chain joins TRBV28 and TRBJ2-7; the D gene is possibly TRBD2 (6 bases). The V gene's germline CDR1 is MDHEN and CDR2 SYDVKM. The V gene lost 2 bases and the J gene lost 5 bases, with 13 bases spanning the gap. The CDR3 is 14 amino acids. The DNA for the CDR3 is TGTGCCAGCAGTTTAGCATCTCCGGGAGACGAGCAGTACTTC. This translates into CASSLASPGDEQYF.

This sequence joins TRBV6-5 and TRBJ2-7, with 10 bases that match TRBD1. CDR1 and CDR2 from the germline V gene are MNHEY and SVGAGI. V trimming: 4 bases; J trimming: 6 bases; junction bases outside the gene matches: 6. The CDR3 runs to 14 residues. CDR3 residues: CASSSGTGAREQYF. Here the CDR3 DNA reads TGTGCCAGCAGTTCCGGGACAGGGGCTCGCGAGCAGTACTTC.

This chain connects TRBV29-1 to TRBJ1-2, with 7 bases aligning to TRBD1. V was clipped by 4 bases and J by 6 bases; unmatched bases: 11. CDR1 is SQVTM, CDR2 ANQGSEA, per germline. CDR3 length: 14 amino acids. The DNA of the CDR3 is TGCAGCGTTGGCCGACAGGGAACAGCCAATGGCTACACCTTC. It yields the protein CSVGRQGTANGYTF. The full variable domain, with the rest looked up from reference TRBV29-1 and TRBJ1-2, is SAVISQKPSRDICQRGTSLTIQCQVDSQVTMMFWYRQQPGQSLTLIATANQGSEATYESGFVIDKFPISRPNLTFSTLTVSNMSPEDSSIYLCSVGRQGTANGYTFGSGTRLTVV.

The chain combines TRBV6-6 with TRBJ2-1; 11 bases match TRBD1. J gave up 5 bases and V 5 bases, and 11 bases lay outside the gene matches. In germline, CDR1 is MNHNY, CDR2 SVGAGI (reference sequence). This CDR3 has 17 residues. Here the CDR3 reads CASSHLPGQGAHNEQFF. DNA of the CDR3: TGTGCCAGCAGTCATCTCCCTGGACAGGGGGCCCACAATGAGCAGTTCTTC.

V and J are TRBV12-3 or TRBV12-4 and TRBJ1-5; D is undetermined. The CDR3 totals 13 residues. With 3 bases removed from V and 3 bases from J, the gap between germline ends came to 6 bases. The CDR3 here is CASSFTDNQPQHF. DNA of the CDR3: TGTGCCAGCAGTTTTACGGACAATCAGCCCCAGCATTTT.

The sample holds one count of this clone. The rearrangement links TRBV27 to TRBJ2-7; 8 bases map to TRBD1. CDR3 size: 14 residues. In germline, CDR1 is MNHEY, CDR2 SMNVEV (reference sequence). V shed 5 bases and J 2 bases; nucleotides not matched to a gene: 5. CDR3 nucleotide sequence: TGTGCCAGCAGTCGACAGGGGCAAACCTACGAGCAGTACTTC. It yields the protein CASSRQGQTYEQYF.

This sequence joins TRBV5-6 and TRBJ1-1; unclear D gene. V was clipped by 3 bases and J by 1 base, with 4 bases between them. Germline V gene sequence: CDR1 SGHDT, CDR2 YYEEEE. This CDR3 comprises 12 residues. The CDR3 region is CASSYGNTEAFF. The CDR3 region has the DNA TGTGCCAGCAGCTATGGGAACACTGAAGCTTTCTTT.

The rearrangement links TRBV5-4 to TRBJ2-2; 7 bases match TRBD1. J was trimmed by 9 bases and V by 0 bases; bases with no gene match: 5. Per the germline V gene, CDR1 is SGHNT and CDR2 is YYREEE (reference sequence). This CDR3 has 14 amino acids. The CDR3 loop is CASSLGQGVWELFF. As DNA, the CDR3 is TGTGCCAGCAGCTTGGGACAGGGAGTCTGGGAGCTGTTTTTT. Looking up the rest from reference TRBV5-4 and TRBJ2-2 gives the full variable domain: ETGVTQSPTHLIKTRGQQVTLRCSSQSGHNTVSWYQQALGQGPQFIFQYYREEENGRGNFPPRFSGLQFPNYSSELNVNALELDDSALYLCASSLGQGVWELFFGEGSRLTVL.

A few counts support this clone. In DNA form, the CDR3 reads TGTGCCAGCAGTGAAGGGGGGACAGGGAGTGGGAATGAGCAGTTCTTC. It translates to CASSEGGTGSGNEQFF. This rearrangement joins TRBV6-4 to TRBJ2-1; 9 bases agree with TRBD1. The V and J ends lost 3 bases and 7 bases, in that order; junction bases with no gene match: 10. The length of the CDR3 is 16 residues. The germline CDR1 and CDR2 sequences are MRHNA and SNTAGT.

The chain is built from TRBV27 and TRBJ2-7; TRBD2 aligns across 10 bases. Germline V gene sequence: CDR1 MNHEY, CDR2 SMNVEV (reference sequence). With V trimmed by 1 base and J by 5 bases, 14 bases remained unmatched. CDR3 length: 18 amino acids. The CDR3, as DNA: TGTGCCAGCAGTTTATTTTCTAGCGGGGGATACTCCAGGCACGAGCAGTACTTC. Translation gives CASSLFSSGGYSRHEQYF.